This T cell receptor (beta chain) was profiled in a study of blood T cell repertoires in COVID-19. The overall study: Some COVID-19 samples were acute and others convalescent; all came from the United States, Italy and Spain. PBMCs, B-cell-depleted T cells, or T cells were the source of the cDNA or gDNA that made up the material.

CDR1 and CDR2 (germline): SEHNR, FQNEAQ (reference sequence). The CDR3 is 16 residues long. The V and J ends lost 4 bases and 2 bases respectively, with 17 bases between them. Authors' processing steps: Counts of nucleated cells, estimated from reference gene primer amplification, were obtained. The repertoire was sequenced with immunoSEQ multiplex PCR; TCRdb's copy has only in-frame clones and lacks some. The V and J calls and clone size are taken from that table; D and trimming were inferred from the DNA. The top ten clones hold around 2.7% of a sample with fewer than 250,000 clones, around nine tenths of them seen once.

The sequencing input was peripheral blood. This chain connects TRBV7-9 to TRBJ2-5, with D maybe TRBD1 (6 bases). This sequence originates from a man in his 60s with acute or convalescent COVID-19. This CDR3 is CASSSPYQGPQETQYF. As DNA, the CDR3 is TGTGCCAGCAGCTCCCCCTACCAGGGGCCTCAAGAGACCCAGTACTTC.